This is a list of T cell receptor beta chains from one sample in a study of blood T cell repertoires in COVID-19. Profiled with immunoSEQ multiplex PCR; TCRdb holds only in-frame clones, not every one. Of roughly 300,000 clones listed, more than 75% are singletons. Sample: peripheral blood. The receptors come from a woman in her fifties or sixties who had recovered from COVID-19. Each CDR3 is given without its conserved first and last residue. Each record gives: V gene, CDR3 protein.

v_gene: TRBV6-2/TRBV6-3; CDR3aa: ASSYLARNQPQH
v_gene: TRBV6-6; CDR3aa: ASTPSGRAGTGELF
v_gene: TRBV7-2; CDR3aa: ASSRTFGQF
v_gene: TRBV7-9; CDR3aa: ASSSLLAGGPLPSYEQY
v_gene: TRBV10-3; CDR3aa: AISGTASNEKLF
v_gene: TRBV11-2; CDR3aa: ASSARLEREGRHEQY
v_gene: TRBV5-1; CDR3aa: ASKGGLASYEQY
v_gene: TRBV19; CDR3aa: ASSTGRGTEAF
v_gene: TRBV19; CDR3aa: ASSIGTIDEQF
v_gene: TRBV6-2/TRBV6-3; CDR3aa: ASSPQGGDVEQF
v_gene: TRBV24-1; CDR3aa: ATSDEDRPDVYEQF
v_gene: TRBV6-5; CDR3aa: ASSPGQGFFTEAF
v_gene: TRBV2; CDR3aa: ASSVRTSGNEQF
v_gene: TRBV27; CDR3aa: ASSSLRDRELYEQY
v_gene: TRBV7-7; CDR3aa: ASSLGRTTGELF
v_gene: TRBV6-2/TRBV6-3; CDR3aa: ASSQYRLEAF
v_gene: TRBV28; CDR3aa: ASVETGLSYEQY
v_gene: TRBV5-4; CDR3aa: ASSSPAGQNTDTQY
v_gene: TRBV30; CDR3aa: ARWDRGTEAF
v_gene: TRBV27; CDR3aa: ASSQDGGLWPQH
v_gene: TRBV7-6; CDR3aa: ASSPSGVNIQY
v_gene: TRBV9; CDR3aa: ASSVMAGGRETQY
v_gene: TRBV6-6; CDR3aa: ASTRDRVSDTQY
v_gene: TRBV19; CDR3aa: ASTLDKGMQGPQH
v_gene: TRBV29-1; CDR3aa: SVGAYASYNEQF
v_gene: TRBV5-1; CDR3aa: ASSLAITGGTGELF
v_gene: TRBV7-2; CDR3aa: ASSPRTGEGNTIY